Given below is one T cell receptor (beta chain) in context. Per the original methods: The assay estimated nucleated cells by amplifying reference gene primers. Profiling relied on immunoSEQ multiplex PCR, and the TCRdb table lists in-frame clones only, not all of them. The V and J calls and the clone size are those of that table, but D and trimming were determined from the DNA. Of about 240,000 clones detected, roughly nine tenths appear once; the ten largest clones hold under 6.5%. The data were obtained in a study of blood T cell repertoires in COVID-19. Study overall: Sites in the United States, Italy and Spain provided acute and convalescent COVID-19 samples. T cells, B-cell-depleted T cells, or PBMCs provided the cDNA or gDNA that served as material.

V was trimmed by 2 bases and J by 1 base, leaving 5 bases between them. The CDR3 sequence is 13 residues long. In germline, CDR1 is MNHEY, CDR2 SVGAGI. This clonotype was obtained from a man aged 60 to 75 with acute or convalescent COVID-19. Input material: peripheral blood. V is TRBV6-5 and J is TRBJ1-2; no clear D. CDR3 DNA: TGTGCCAGCAGTTACAATCTTAACTATGGCTACACCTTC. Protein: CASSYNLNYGYTF.